This entry lists 32 T cell receptor beta chains sequenced from one sample in a study of blood T cell repertoires in COVID-19. Assay: immunoSEQ multiplex PCR; the TCRdb copy retains only in-frame clones and omits some. The sample gives some 250,000 clones, around 90% of which show up once; over 0.55% is in the top ten. The material sequenced was peripheral blood. These receptor sequences come from a human donor in a cohort sampled during active COVID-19.

The gene calls are TRBV3-1 (or the pseudogene TRBV3-2) and TRBJ1-4; 9 nucleotides agree with TRBD1. The CDR3 loop spans 15 amino acids. With V trimmed by 1 base and J by 5 bases, 2 bases remained unmatched. Germline CDR1 is LGHDT and CDR2 is YNNKEL (reference sequence). CDR3 DNA sequence: TGTGCCAGCAGCCAAGGAGGGACAGGGAATGAAAAACTGTTTTTT. Translating gives CASSQGGTGNEKLFF.

CDR3 amino acids: CASSKTGWGVRRYEQYF. Here the CDR3 DNA reads TGTGCCAGCAGCAAAACGGGCTGGGGCGTCCGACGGTACGAGCAGTACTTC. This chain connects TRBV21-1 to TRBJ2-7; the DNA was not compared with TRBD1, the D call given in the table. TRBV21-1 is recorded as a pseudogene. This CDR3 is 17 amino acids long.

This chain links TRBV28 with TRBJ1-2; D uncertain. The CDR3 is made up of 13 amino acids. CDR1 and CDR2 (germline): MDHEN, SYDVKM. The ends were cut back, 6 bases at V and 4 bases at J, with 12 bases in the middle. The CDR3: CASSLEEGYGYTF. As DNA, the CDR3 is TGTGCCAGCAGCCTAGAGGAGGGCTATGGCTACACCTTC.

The chain combines TRBV19 with TRBJ2-5; a possible D gene is TRBD2 (6 bases). Trimming cost V 1 base and J 2 bases, with 8 bases left between them. Per the germline V gene, CDR1 is LNHDA and CDR2 is SQIVND (reference sequence). The CDR3 contains 14 residues. CDR3 region: CASSIGRAQETQYF. CDR3 sequence (DNA): TGTGCCAGTAGTATAGGGAGGGCTCAAGAGACCCAGTACTTC.

This chain connects TRBV5-4 to TRBJ1-6; D unresolved. The CDR3 covers 14 residues. CDR1 is SGHNT, CDR2 YYREEE, per germline (reference sequence). Deletions cut 0 bases from V and 8 bases from J, with 9 bases between. The CDR3 DNA reads TGTGCCAGCAGCTTGGTGGCAGAGGATTCACCCCTCCACTTT. Protein sequence: CASSLVAEDSPLHF.

V and J are TRBV11-2 and TRBJ2-1, with TRBD2 identical over 12 bases. This CDR3 region has 15 residues. J lost 9 bases, V lost 5 bases, and 8 bases had no gene match. Germline assignment: CDR1 SGHAT and CDR2 FQNNGV. The DNA of the CDR3 is TGTGCCAGCAGCCGCCTAGCGGGGGGGCCGTTTGAGCAGTTCTTC. Encoded protein: CASSRLAGGPFEQFF. Combining the CDR3 with reference TRBV11-2 and TRBJ2-1 gives the whole variable domain EAGVAQSPRYKIIEKRQSVAFWCNPISGHATLYWYQQILGQGPKLLIQFQNNGVVDDSQLPKDRFSAERLKGVDSTLKIQPAKLEDSAVYLCASSRLAGGPFEQFFGPGTRLTVL.

The rearrangement uses TRBV29-1 and TRBJ2-7; 9 nucleotides match TRBD2. The V gene end was trimmed by 4 bases and the J gene end by 5 bases; junction bases not matched to a gene: 9. This CDR3 has 14 residues. The germline V gene has CDR1 SQVTM and CDR2 ANQGSEA. Here the CDR3 reads CSVVEASGVHEQYF. CDR3 in DNA: TGCAGCGTTGTCGAGGCTAGCGGGGTCCACGAGCAGTACTTC.

The chain couples TRBV21-1 to TRBJ2-7; the table gives TRBD2 as D, unverified against the DNA. TRBV21-1 is tagged as a pseudogene. The length of the CDR3 is 14 residues. The chain's CDR3 is CASSNAGASYEQYF. CDR3 bases: TGTGCCAGCAGCAATGCGGGAGCCTCCTACGAGCAGTACTTC.

The V gene is TRBV7-9, the J gene TRBJ2-4, with 11 bases aligning to TRBD2. Losses at the gene ends were 5 bases for V and 1 base for J; bases not matched to a gene: 7. Germline CDR1 is SEHNR and CDR2 is FQNEAQ (reference sequence). CDR3 length equals 17 residues. The CDR3 loop is CASSPGTSGLAKNIQYF. As DNA, the CDR3 is TGTGCCAGCAGCCCGGGGACTAGCGGTTTGGCCAAAAACATTCAGTACTTC. Complete variable domain (other parts from reference TRBV7-9 and TRBJ2-4): DTGVSQNPRHKITKRGQNVTFRCDPISEHNRLYWYRQTLGQGPEFLTYFQNEAQLEKSRLLSDRFSAERPKGSFSTLEIQRTEQGDSAMYLCASSPGTSGLAKNIQYFGAGTRLSVL.

This chain joins TRBV28 and TRBJ2-7; TRBD1 agrees at 11 bases. The CDR3 contains 14 residues. Germline V gives CDR1 MDHEN, CDR2 SYDVKM. V was clipped by 6 bases and J by 2 bases; unmatched bases: 3. The CDR3 DNA is TGTGCCAGCAGGGGGGACAGGGGGGCCTACGAGCAGTACTTC. Translated: CASRGDRGAYEQYF.

This chain connects TRBV7-8 to TRBJ2-6; possibly TRBD1 for D (6 bases). The CDR3 is made up of 15 amino acids. Germline V gene data show CDR1 as SGHVS and CDR2 as FQNEAQ. Deletions cut 6 bases from V and 4 bases from J, with 13 bases between. DNA of the CDR3: TGTGCCAGCAGGGGTAAGGGGGACGGGGCCAACGTCCTGACTTTC. It is translated as CASRGKGDGANVLTF.

This clone was recorded once. The chain carries TRBV5-5 and TRBJ1-1; D may be TRBD1 (6 bases). Per germline, CDR1 SGHKS and CDR2 YYEKEE (reference sequence). V was clipped by 0 bases and J by 1 base, with 7 bases between them. The CDR3 contains 14 residues. Here the CDR3 reads CASSLGGGNTEAFF. The DNA for the CDR3 is TGTGCCAGCAGCTTGGGAGGGGGGAACACTGAAGCTTTCTTT.

This chain connects TRBV5-6 to TRBJ2-7; D may be TRBD2 (7 bases). CDR3 length equals 14 residues. The germline gives CDR1 SGHDT, CDR2 YYEEEE. V was cut by 2 bases and J by 5 bases, with 14 bases left in between. Here the CDR3 DNA reads TGTGCCAGCAGCTTAAACCCGGGGGGCCACGAGCAGTACTTC. Its protein product is CASSLNPGGHEQYF.

This clone occurred a few times. Other DNA sequences in the same sample also yield this CDR3. The rearrangement links TRBV12-3 or TRBV12-4 to TRBJ2-7; no clear D gene. The CDR3 covers 11 residues. Trimming stripped 3 bases from V and 3 bases from J, with 3 bases between. Written as DNA, the CDR3 is TGTGCCAGCAGTTTCGGCTACGAGCAGTACTTC. Translated: CASSFGYEQYF.

The chain is built from TRBV5-5 and TRBJ1-3; possibly TRBD1 for D (5 bases). The V and J ends lost 0 bases and 0 bases respectively, with 10 bases between them. The CDR3 loop spans 16 amino acids. Germline V lookup: CDR1 SGHKS, CDR2 YYEKEE (reference sequence). CDR3 loop: CASSLVGTTSGNTIYF. For the CDR3, the DNA is TGTGCCAGCAGCTTGGTTGGGACTACCTCTGGAAACACCATATATTTT.

This clone was found a few times. Other DNA variants within this sample encode the same CDR3. The rearrangement links TRBV5-1 to TRBJ2-1; 9 positions match TRBD2. J lost 0 bases, V lost 3 bases, and 4 bases had no gene match. CDR1 and CDR2 from the germline V gene are SGHRS and YFSETQ. This CDR3 is built from 16 residues. The CDR3 sequence: CASSSLAGSSYNEQFF. DNA of the CDR3: TGCGCCAGCAGCTCCCTAGCGGGGAGCTCCTACAATGAGCAGTTCTTC.

The chain joins TRBV7-8 to TRBJ2-7; 8 positions agree with TRBD1. The CDR3 has 16 residues. The trim removed 1 base at V and 3 bases at J, leaving 8 bases unmatched. The germline V gene has CDR1 SGHVS and CDR2 FQNEAQ. CDR3 amino acids: CASSLVGGQANYEQYF. In DNA form, the CDR3 reads TGTGCCAGCAGCTTAGTAGGGGGACAGGCTAACTACGAGCAGTACTTC.

The chain uses TRBV3-1 (or the pseudogene TRBV3-2) and TRBJ2-7; D remains ambiguous. V shed 1 base and J shed 1 base, with 11 bases lying between them. CDR3 size: 15 residues. Germline V lookup: CDR1 LGHDT, CDR2 YNNKEL (reference sequence). CDR3 coding DNA: TGTGCCAGCAGCCAAGTCTTCTCCGGTTCCTACGAGCAGTACTTC. This codes for CASSQVFSGSYEQYF.

The rearrangement uses TRBV7-2 and TRBJ1-2; TRBD1 matches 7 bases. The CDR3 contains 14 residues. CDR1 and CDR2 (germline): SGHTA, FQGNSA. V was clipped by 4 bases and J by 4 bases; unmatched bases: 6. CDR3 nucleotide sequence: TGTGCCAGCAGCTCCCTAGACAGGGCCTATGGCTACACCTTC. Encoded protein: CASSSLDRAYGYTF.

This clone has a single count. The gene calls are TRBV19 and TRBJ2-7; tentatively, D is TRBD1 (5 bases). Germline V gene data show CDR1 as LNHDA and CDR2 as SQIVND (reference sequence). The CDR3 has 17 amino acids. The germline V and J ends were trimmed by 3 bases and 0 bases, with 18 bases remaining between them. This CDR3 reads CASSIRRGGQDSYEQYF. For the CDR3, the DNA is TGTGCCAGTAGTATTAGAAGGGGCGGTCAGGACTCCTACGAGCAGTACTTC.

V is TRBV28 and J is TRBJ1-2; 7 nucleotides line up with TRBD1. V lost 6 bases to trimming and J lost 0 bases; unmatched junction nucleotides: 4. The CDR3 has 14 amino acids. Germline CDR1 is MDHEN and CDR2 is SYDVKM. The CDR3 is CASRYRGANYGYTF. The CDR3 nucleotides are TGTGCCAGCAGATACAGGGGAGCTAACTATGGCTACACCTTC.

The chain joins TRBV30 to TRBJ2-7; a possible D gene is TRBD1 (5 bases). Trimming left V 0 bases short and J 5 bases short, with 11 bases between. CDR1 is GTSNPN, CDR2 SVGIG, per germline (reference sequence). This CDR3 is 13 amino acids long. The CDR3 sequence: CAWSVYRYHEQYF. The CDR3 region has the DNA TGTGCCTGGAGTGTATACAGGTACCACGAGCAGTACTTC. Variable domain in full (rest from reference TRBV30 and TRBJ2-7): SQTIHQWPATLVQPVGSPLSLECTVEGTSNPNLYWYRQAAGRGLQLLFYSVGIGQISSEVPQNLSASRPQDRQFILSSKKLLLSDSGFYLCAWSVYRYHEQYFGPGTRLTVT.

V gene TRBV7-2 combines with J gene TRBJ1-2; D not resolved. V gave up 5 bases and J gave up 2 bases, with 3 bases separating them. Per the germline V gene, CDR1 is SGHTA and CDR2 is FQGNSA. The CDR3 runs 11 residues. This chain's CDR3 is CASSLNYGYTF. CDR3 nucleotides: TGTGCCAGCAGCCTGAACTATGGCTACACCTTC.

The rearrangement joins TRBV4-3 to TRBJ1-5; D is ambiguous. With 1 base removed from V and 3 bases from J, the gap between germline ends came to 4 bases. Germline V gives CDR1 LGHNA, CDR2 YSLEER. This CDR3 spans 13 amino acids. The chain's CDR3 is CASSQAHNQPQHF. The CDR3 region has the DNA TGCGCCAGCAGCCAAGCCCACAATCAGCCCCAGCATTTT.

CDR3 sequence: CASSPRAETQYF. CDR3 bases: TGTGCCAGCAGTCCAAGAGCAGAGACCCAGTACTTC. The chain is built from TRBV6-5 and TRBJ2-5, with D unclear. V was trimmed by 5 bases and J by 4 bases, leaving 8 bases between them. CDR1 and CDR2 from the germline V gene are MNHEY and SVGAGI. This CDR3 has 12 residues.

In DNA, the CDR3 is TGTGCCAGCAGCTTAGGTCGGGAGACAGGGGACCTACTACGATATGGCTACACCTTC. This sequence encodes CASSLGRETGDLLRYGYTF. The chain couples TRBV7-2 to TRBJ1-2; 8 positions agree with TRBD1. From germline, CDR1 is SGHTA and CDR2 FQGNSA. The CDR3 is made up of 19 amino acids. V trimming: 1 base; J trimming: 5 bases; junction bases outside the gene matches: 18.

V gene TRBV19 combines with J gene TRBJ2-7; weak D call: TRBD2 (5 bases). This CDR3 has 15 amino acids. The V gene lost 8 bases and the J gene lost 2 bases, with 19 bases spanning the gap. Germline CDR1 is LNHDA and CDR2 is SQIVND (reference sequence). Written as DNA, the CDR3 is TGTGCCAGTCGAACCGCCGGGAAACCGCCCTACGAGCAGTACTTC. This sequence encodes CASRTAGKPPYEQYF.

This clone is a singleton in its sample. The rearrangement joins TRBV7-2 to TRBJ2-7; 11 bases fit TRBD2. V was clipped by 6 bases and J by 6 bases; unmatched bases: 13. CDR1 and CDR2 from the germline V gene are SGHTA and FQGNSA. The CDR3 has 16 amino acids. The CDR3 loop reads CASRPTLLAGDPEQYF. Here the CDR3 DNA reads TGTGCCAGCAGGCCGACCTTACTAGCGGGAGATCCCGAGCAGTACTTC.

Comment on this clone: This sample includes further DNA sequences coding for the same CDR3. The chain combines TRBV27 with TRBJ1-5; no firm D call. This CDR3 contains 15 residues. V was pared by 2 bases and J by 0 bases, with 8 bases between. Germline CDR1 is MNHEY and CDR2 is SMNVEV (reference sequence). Written as DNA, the CDR3 is TGTGCCAGCAGTTTAGCGGGATATAGCAATCAGCCCCAGCATTTT. Protein product: CASSLAGYSNQPQHF.

The rearrangement joins TRBV9 to TRBJ2-1, with 13 bases fitting TRBD2. This CDR3 has 19 amino acids. Germline V gives CDR1 SGDLS, CDR2 YYNGEE. Trimming at V came to 4 bases and at J to 0 bases, leaving 10 bases not matched to a gene. As DNA, the CDR3 is TGTGCCAGCAGCCCGTGGACTAGCGGGAGTTCGAACTCCTACAATGAGCAGTTCTTC. Residues: CASSPWTSGSSNSYNEQFF.

This chain joins TRBV5-1 and TRBJ1-4; a possible D gene is TRBD1 (5 bases). This CDR3 spans 17 amino acids. The germline gives CDR1 SGHRS, CDR2 YFSETQ. V was shortened by 3 bases and J by 1 base, with 16 bases between the two germline ends. The CDR3 loop reads CASSSNRGGGTNEKLFF. In nucleotides, the CDR3 is TGCGCCAGCAGCTCAAACCGGGGCGGGGGAACTAATGAAAAACTGTTTTTT.

The gene calls are TRBV6-5 and TRBJ2-5; 7 bases are a match to TRBD1. In germline, CDR1 is MNHEY, CDR2 SVGAGI. The CDR3 covers 13 residues. V gave up 4 bases and J gave up 5 bases; unmatched junction bases: 4. CDR3 nucleotides: TGTGCCAGCAGTTTGGGACAGTTCGAGACCCAGTACTTC. Translated: CASSLGQFETQYF.